Listed below are T cell receptor beta chains from one sample, sequenced in a study of post-analysis software for immune sequencing data. TCRdb re-called the PCR reads through MiXCR, storing one row per CDR3 protein. The table includes fewer than 850,000 distinct CDR3 sequences, roughly 50% detected once. Material: blood. The source is a girl aged 10 to 17 with multiple sclerosis. Both conserved end residues are part of each CDR3. A D gene is named only where the DNA matches it firmly. A row's size may be missing; if present it is once, few, many or a size class.

V: TRBV9
size: -
D: TRBD2
J: TRBJ2-7
DNA: TGTGCCAGCAGCGCGAGTGGGGGGGGCTACGAGCAGTACTTC
CDR3: CASSASGGGYEQYF

V: TRBV4-2
size: once
D: -
J: TRBJ1-2
DNA: TGTGCCAGCAGCCAAATGAACGATGGCTATGGCTACACCTTC
CDR3: CASSQMNDGYGYTF

V: TRBV29-1
size: -
D: -
J: TRBJ2-5
DNA: TGCAGCGTTGATGGTCTCGTGGGGTCGGAGACCCAGTACTTC
CDR3: CSVDGLVGSETQYF

V: TRBV6-5
size: few
D: -
J: TRBJ1-2
DNA: TGTGCCAGCAGTTACTCGAGTCAGGGGCCCTATGGCTACACCTTC
CDR3: CASSYSSQGPYGYTF

V: TRBV6-5
size: -
D: TRBD1
J: TRBJ2-5
DNA: TGTGCCAGTCTTCCGACAGGGGGACGGGAGACCCAGTACTTC
CDR3: CASLPTGGRETQYF

V: TRBV5-1
size: once
D: -
J: TRBJ1-1
DNA: TGCGCCAGCAGCTTGGCCCGGGGGGACACTGAAGCTTTCTTT
CDR3: CASSLARGDTEAFF

V: TRBV4-2
size: few
D: TRBD1
J: TRBJ2-7
DNA: TGTGCCAGCGGAACTACAGGGGCGGACTACGAGCAGTACTTC
CDR3: CASGTTGADYEQYF

V: TRBV6-1
size: -
D: -
J: TRBJ2-7
DNA: TGTGCCAGCAGTGATCCGGGGGAATCCTACGAGCAGTACTTC
CDR3: CASSDPGESYEQYF

V: TRBV29-1
size: few
D: TRBD2
J: TRBJ2-3
DNA: TGCAGCGTTGGAGGGAGGGCCAGCACAGATACGCAGTATTTT
CDR3: CSVGGRASTDTQYF

V: TRBV28
size: -
D: TRBD2
J: TRBJ2-1
DNA: TGTGCCAGCAGTTTCCCCACTAGCGGGAGGTCTTACAATGAGCAGTTCTTC
CDR3: CASSFPTSGRSYNEQFF

V: TRBV9
size: few
D: -
J: TRBJ2-1
DNA: TGTGCCAGCAGCCCTCCTAGGTTTCCTCATTACAATGAGCAGTTCTTC
CDR3: CASSPPRFPHYNEQFF

V: TRBV20-1
size: -
D: TRBD1
J: TRBJ1-6
DNA: TGCAGTACTAGAGATCGGGACAGGGAGAATTCACCCCTCCACTTT
CDR3: CSTRDRDRENSPLHF

V: TRBV7-2
size: -
D: TRBD1
J: TRBJ2-7
DNA: TGTGCCAGCAGCTCCCACCGACAGGGACCCTACGAGCAGTACTTC
CDR3: CASSSHRQGPYEQYF

V: TRBV28
size: few
D: TRBD1
J: TRBJ2-1
DNA: TGTGCCAGCAGCCGACAGGGATCTACCTCCTACAATGAGCAGTTCTTC
CDR3: CASSRQGSTSYNEQFF

V: TRBV7-2
size: -
D: -
J: TRBJ1-4
DNA: TGTGCCAGCAGCCCACGCGGGACGGAGAATGAAAAACTGTTTTTT
CDR3: CASSPRGTENEKLFF

V: TRBV2
size: -
D: TRBD1
J: TRBJ1-4
DNA: TGTGCCAGCAGTGGTGGGACAGGGGGCGAAAAACTGTTTTTT
CDR3: CASSGGTGGEKLFF

V: TRBV7-9
size: few
D: -
J: TRBJ2-5
DNA: TGTGCCAGCAGCTTATCCCGGACACAAACTAGGGAGACCCAGTACTTC
CDR3: CASSLSRTQTRETQYF

V: TRBV28
size: -
D: -
J: TRBJ2-7
DNA: TGTGCCAGCAGCTGGGGTGGGATGGGGGCCCACGAGCAGTACTTC
CDR3: CASSWGGMGAHEQYF

V: TRBV19
size: -
D: -
J: TRBJ1-1
DNA: TGTGCCAGTACTAGCCAAGCGGGTACTTTCTTT
CDR3: CASTSQAGTFF

V: TRBV13
size: -
D: -
J: TRBJ2-1
DNA: TGTGCCAGCAGCTCCCTCCGGGCGGAAGAAAACAATGAGCAGTTCTTC
CDR3: CASSSLRAEENNEQFF

V: TRBV29-1
size: -
D: -
J: TRBJ2-7
DNA: TGCAGCATATCGCGGGGCTACGAGCAGTACTTC
CDR3: CSISRGYEQYF

V: TRBV29-1
size: -
D: -
J: TRBJ1-1
DNA: TGCAGCGTCACGGGGACGGTGACCGGAGGAACTGAAGCTTTCTTT
CDR3: CSVTGTVTGGTEAFF

V: TRBV3-1
size: -
D: TRBD2
J: TRBJ2-1
DNA: TGTGCCAGCAGCCAAGATGTAGTAGCGGGCTACAATGAGCAGTTCTTC
CDR3: CASSQDVVAGYNEQFF

V: TRBV15
size: -
D: -
J: TRBJ1-2
DNA: TGTGCCACCAGCATCGGACGAGCCGAGTATGGCTACACCTTC
CDR3: CATSIGRAEYGYTF

V: TRBV20-1
size: once
D: TRBD2
J: TRBJ2-1
DNA: TGCAGTGCCCCCGGGACTAGCAAAATGTACGAGCAGTTCTTC
CDR3: CSAPGTSKMYEQFF

V: TRBV12-3/TRBV12-4
size: -
D: -
J: TRBJ2-5
DNA: TGTGCCACAAGACCGGCAGCGCGACAGACCCAGTACTTC
CDR3: CATRPAARQTQYF

V: TRBV12-3/TRBV12-4
size: once
D: -
J: TRBJ2-7
DNA: TGTGCCAGCAGCCCACCCTGGGGTCCCTACGAGCAGTACTTC
CDR3: CASSPPWGPYEQYF

V: TRBV20-1
size: -
D: TRBD1
J: TRBJ1-1
DNA: TGCAGTGCTAGAGAAAAAGGGGGCGGCACTGAAGCTTTCTTT
CDR3: CSAREKGGGTEAFF

V: TRBV29-1
size: few
D: -
J: TRBJ2-5
DNA: TGCTGCTCAGGGGAATCGGGCCAAGAGACCCAGTACTTC
CDR3: CCSGESGQETQYF

V: TRBV27
size: -
D: -
J: TRBJ2-2
DNA: TGTGCCGGCAGTTCCCTGAACACCGGGGAGCTGTTTTTT
CDR3: CAGSSLNTGELFF

V: TRBV7-2
size: -
D: -
J: TRBJ2-5
DNA: TGTGCCAGCAGCAGTGCGGTGTACGGGCAGTACTTC
CDR3: CASSSAVYGQYF

V: TRBV20-1
size: -
D: -
J: TRBJ2-1
DNA: TGCAGTGCTAGCCTATCAATTTTACACTACAATGAGCAGTTCTTC
CDR3: CSASLSILHYNEQFF

V: TRBV11-2
size: -
D: -
J: TRBJ2-3
DNA: TGTGCCAGCACCCCAGCAGGGGCGAGGACAGATACGCAGTATTTT
CDR3: CASTPAGARTDTQYF

V: TRBV15
size: -
D: -
J: TRBJ2-1
DNA: TGTGCCACCAGCGCTCATTATGGGACCAACAATGAGCAGTTCTTC
CDR3: CATSAHYGTNNEQFF

V: TRBV5-6
size: -
D: -
J: TRBJ2-5
DNA: TGTGCCAGCAGCTCCGACGGGCCGGAGACCCAGTACTTC
CDR3: CASSSDGPETQYF

V: TRBV9
size: few
D: -
J: TRBJ2-1
DNA: TGTGCCAGCAGCGTAATTGTGGACGGCCCCTACAATGAGCAGTTCTTC
CDR3: CASSVIVDGPYNEQFF

V: TRBV4-1
size: -
D: TRBD1
J: TRBJ1-1
DNA: TGCGCCAGCAGCCAACCCGGACAGGGGGACACTGAAGCTTTCTTT
CDR3: CASSQPGQGDTEAFF

V: TRBV7-6
size: few
D: -
J: TRBJ2-3
DNA: TGTGCCAGCAGCTTAGCCCTCCCTACCACAGATACGCAGTATTTT
CDR3: CASSLALPTTDTQYF

V: TRBV20-1
size: -
D: -
J: TRBJ2-7
DNA: TGCAGTGCCGAGGGGATTTGCGAGCAGTACTTC
CDR3: CSAEGICEQYF

V: TRBV20-1
size: -
D: TRBD2
J: TRBJ2-3
DNA: TGCAGTGCTAGTCCGCGACTAGCGGGAGTCACAGATACGCAGTATTTT
CDR3: CSASPRLAGVTDTQYF

V: TRBV7-8
size: few
D: TRBD2
J: TRBJ2-1
DNA: TGTGCCAGCACCTTAGCGGGACTAGCGGGAGGGCCTGGCAATGAGCAGTTCTTC
CDR3: CASTLAGLAGGPGNEQFF

V: TRBV7-9
size: -
D: -
J: TRBJ2-5
DNA: TGTGCCAGCAGCCTCTGGGGGACGGAACCGCTTGAGACCCAGTACTTC
CDR3: CASSLWGTEPLETQYF

V: TRBV7-8
size: -
D: -
J: TRBJ2-3
DNA: TGTGCCAGCAGCCGCCCACAAGGCAGCACAGATACGCAGTATTTT
CDR3: CASSRPQGSTDTQYF

V: TRBV6-4
size: few
D: -
J: TRBJ2-6
DNA: TGTGCCAGCAGTGACAGGGCAGGGGCTGGGGCCAACGTCCTGACTTTC
CDR3: CASSDRAGAGANVLTF

V: TRBV4-3
size: -
D: TRBD2
J: TRBJ2-5
DNA: TGCGCCAGCAGCCACGGACTAGCAGTTCAAGAGACCCAGTACTTC
CDR3: CASSHGLAVQETQYF

V: TRBV12-3/TRBV12-4
size: -
D: -
J: TRBJ2-6
DNA: TGTGCCAGCAACCCTGTGGGGGCCAACGTCCTGACTTTC
CDR3: CASNPVGANVLTF

V: TRBV5-5
size: -
D: -
J: TRBJ1-2
DNA: TGTGCCAGCAGCTTGGCCGTCCCTCATTCGTATGGCTACACCTTC
CDR3: CASSLAVPHSYGYTF

V: TRBV5-5
size: few
D: -
J: TRBJ2-7
DNA: TGTGCCAGCAGCGAGGGACTGACCTACGAGCAGTACTTC
CDR3: CASSEGLTYEQYF

V: TRBV29-1
size: few
D: TRBD2
J: TRBJ2-5
DNA: TGCAGCGTTGGTTGGGTCCCGGGACTAGCGGGAGTAGAGACCCAGTACTTC
CDR3: CSVGWVPGLAGVETQYF

V: TRBV20-1
size: -
D: TRBD2
J: TRBJ2-7
DNA: TGCAGTGCTAGTGGGACTAGCGGGAGGGCCACGTACGAGCAGTACTTC
CDR3: CSASGTSGRATYEQYF

V: TRBV6-5
size: -
D: -
J: TRBJ2-7
DNA: TGTGCCAGCAGTTACTTTTCGGGCGGAGCCTACGAGCAGTACTTC
CDR3: CASSYFSGGAYEQYF

V: TRBV27
size: -
D: TRBD1
J: TRBJ2-7
DNA: TGTGCCAGCAGACTGATGTGGGACAGGGGTCACGAGCAGTACTTC
CDR3: CASRLMWDRGHEQYF

V: TRBV21-1
size: -
D: -
J: TRBJ2-5
DNA: TGTGCCCCTCGCGTTGTACTAGCGGGAGTAAGGGAGACCCAGTACTTC
CDR3: CAPRVVLAGVRETQYF